The 21 T cell receptor beta chains presented below share a single source sample, sequenced in a study of OX40 agonist ivuxolimab in advanced cancers. The protocol was immunoSEQ multiplex PCR, while the TCRdb copy is restricted to in-frame clones and leaves out a portion. The repertoire holds some 11,000 clones, with just under 80% as singletons. The specimen was CD4+ or CD8+ T cells sorted from blood, collected in a trial of the OX40 agonist ivuxolimab. All receptors derive from an adult with an advanced solid tumor such as melanoma, head and neck, liver or kidney cancer.

A single count supports this clone. V is TRBV4-1 and J is TRBJ2-1, with D perhaps TRBD1 or TRBD2 (5 bases each). CDR3 length: 15 amino acids. Trimming cost V 1 base and J 7 bases, with 14 bases left between them. Germline-derived CDR1 and CDR2 are MGHRA and YSYEKL. The CDR3 DNA sequence: TGCGCCAGCAGCCAAGCCGTGCTAGCAGGGAATGAGCAGTTCTTC. This gives the protein CASSQAVLAGNEQFF.

By sample fraction, this clone is medium-sized. The V gene is TRBV7-9, the J gene TRBJ1-2; 10 bases align to TRBD1. J lost 5 bases, V lost 5 bases, and 8 bases had no gene match. Germline loops: CDR1 SEHNR, CDR2 FQNEAQ (reference sequence). The CDR3 loop spans 15 amino acids. The CDR3 bases are TGTGCCAGCAGCGCCGTGGGGACAGGGGTTTATGGCTACACCTTC. Translating gives CASSAVGTGVYGYTF.

This chain connects TRBV6-5 to TRBJ1-6, with D perhaps TRBD1 (5 bases). V was trimmed by 0 bases and J by 7 bases, leaving 10 bases between them. The length of the CDR3 is 15 residues. Per the germline V gene, CDR1 is MNHEY and CDR2 is SVGAGI. The CDR3 sequence is CASSYSDRVNSPLHF. CDR3 sequence (DNA): TGTGCCAGCAGTTACTCCGACAGAGTCAATTCACCCCTCCACTTT.

This clone was seen only a few times. The chain carries TRBV6-4 and TRBJ2-3, with 8 bases that match TRBD2. Trimming removed 5 bases from V and 2 bases from J; junction bases left unmatched: 6. The CDR3 loop spans 15 amino acids. Germline V CDR1 and CDR2: MRHNA, SNTAGT. The CDR3 nucleotides read TGTGCCAGCAGTATTTCAGCGGGGGACACAGATACGCAGTATTTT. It codes for CASSISAGDTDTQYF.

The J gene is TRBJ2-2, the V gene TRBV27; D gene uncertain. The CDR3 length is 14 residues. Germline-derived CDR1 and CDR2 are MNHEY and SMNVEV (reference sequence). V lost 4 bases and J 1 base, leaving 7 bases between the germline ends. The CDR3 loop is CASSSLGNTGELFF. Here the CDR3 DNA reads TGTGCCAGCAGTTCACTGGGGAACACCGGGGAGCTGTTTTTT.

The V call is TRBV2, the J call TRBJ1-4; 7 bases are a match to TRBD1. The CDR3 is 14 amino acids. Trimming at V came to 8 bases and at J to 0 bases, leaving 3 bases not matched to a gene. Germline V CDR1 and CDR2: SNHLY, FYNNEI. The CDR3 loop is CASDREATNEKLFF. The CDR3 DNA reads as TGTGCCAGCGACAGGGAAGCAACTAATGAAAAACTGTTTTTT.

The rearrangement uses TRBV5-6 and TRBJ1-3; D might be TRBD1 (6 bases). The CDR3 runs to 14 residues. V was clipped by 5 bases and J by 4 bases, with 13 bases between them. CDR1 is SGHDT and CDR2 is YYEEEE in the germline V gene. CDR3 DNA: TGTGCCAGCAGTTACAGGGAGGCCGGAAACACCATATATTTT. This translates into CASSYREAGNTIYF.

This chain connects TRBV27 to TRBJ2-1; TRBD2 agrees at 8 bases. The CDR3 loop spans 15 amino acids. Unmatched junction bases numbered 4, after V lost 2 bases and J lost 4 bases. Germline CDR1 MNHEY, CDR2 SMNVEV (reference sequence). The CDR3 DNA follows: TGTGCCAGCAGTTTAGGAGCGGGGGTATACAATGAGCAGTTCTTC. It encodes CASSLGAGVYNEQFF.

The chain joins TRBV19 to TRBJ2-2; D gene unclear. This CDR3 contains 15 residues. Germline CDR1 LNHDA, CDR2 SQIVND (reference sequence). Trimming shortened V by 2 bases and J by 1 base, and 8 bases separated the two germline ends. The CDR3 sequence is CASSISGVNTGELFF. The CDR3 DNA follows: TGTGCCAGTAGTATATCTGGGGTGAACACCGGGGAGCTGTTTTTT.

The J gene is TRBJ1-3, the V gene TRBV12-1; TRBD1, the D gene given by the table, was not confirmed from the DNA. TRBV12-1 is described as a pseudogene. This CDR3 region has 17 residues. CDR3 in DNA: TGTGCCAGCAGCTTTTACCGGACAGGGGTTAATGGAAACACCATATATTTT. Protein product: CASSFYRTGVNGNTIYF.

The table lists this clone with a count of one. This sequence joins TRBV5-6 and TRBJ2-3; a weak D match, TRBD1 (5 bases). The V end was cut by 4 bases, the J end by 6 bases, with 9 bases between. The CDR3 loop spans 12 amino acids. Germline V gene sequence: CDR1 SGHDT, CDR2 YYEEEE. This chain's CDR3 is CASSDGADTQYF. CDR3 DNA sequence: TGTGCCAGCAGCGATGGGGCGGATACGCAGTATTTT.

The chain employs TRBV27 and TRBJ1-2; 7 bases map to TRBD1. Germline CDR1 reads MNHEY; CDR2 reads SMNVEV (reference sequence). Trimming at V came to 4 bases and at J to 8 bases, leaving 7 bases not matched to a gene. There are 13 residues in the CDR3. This CDR3 reads CASSSTGYGGYTF. The CDR3 DNA follows: TGTGCCAGCAGTTCGACAGGGTACGGGGGCTACACCTTC.

CDR3 DNA sequence: TGTGCCAGCAGTTTATCGAGGTCTAGCGCGAGCACAGATACGCAGTATTTT. Its protein is CASSLSRSSASTDTQYF. The V gene is TRBV27, the J gene TRBJ2-3, with D tentatively TRBD2 (6 bases). Germline CDR1 MNHEY, CDR2 SMNVEV (reference sequence). This CDR3 comprises 17 residues. Trimming left V 0 bases short and J 0 bases short, with 13 bases between.

The chain links TRBV5-6 to TRBJ2-7; D is unresolved. V was trimmed by 2 bases and J by 0 bases, leaving 9 bases between them. Germline V gene lookup returns CDR1 SGHDT and CDR2 YYEEEE. The CDR3 totals 14 residues. CDR3: CASSFLYTSYEQYF. CDR3 nucleotide sequence: TGTGCCAGCAGCTTCTTATACACCTCCTACGAGCAGTACTTC.

V and J are TRBV23-1 and TRBJ2-5, with TRBD1 identical over 8 bases. TRBV23-1 is classed as an ORF, of uncertain function. The CDR3 has 18 amino acids. With 2 bases clipped from V and 5 bases from J, the junction kept 16 bases outside the gene matches. CDR3 bases: TGCGCCAGCAGTCAAACCCCCCTCCGGGACAGGCGAAGGGAGACCCAGTACTTC. Translation: CASSQTPLRDRRRETQYF.

With regard to this clone: Different DNA sequences within this sample yield the same CDR3. The rearrangement joins TRBV19 to TRBJ2-5; 8 bases align to TRBD2. The CDR3 spans 15 residues. With 3 bases clipped from V and 1 base from J, the junction kept 4 bases outside the gene matches. Germline V gene sequence: CDR1 LNHDA, CDR2 SQIVND (reference sequence). CDR3 loop: CASSIGGGTQETQYF. In DNA form, the CDR3 reads TGTGCCAGTAGTATCGGCGGGGGGACCCAAGAGACCCAGTACTTC.

The chain has TRBV5-1 and TRBJ2-1; TRBD2 matches at 9 bases. Germline CDR1 SGHRS, CDR2 YFSETQ. This CDR3 region has 14 residues. V gave up 4 bases and J gave up 8 bases; unmatched junction bases: 7. CDR3: CASSPQREAHEQFF. In DNA, the CDR3 is TGCGCCAGCAGCCCACAGCGGGAGGCCCATGAGCAGTTCTTC.

This clone was detected only a few times. The rearrangement uses TRBV27 and TRBJ1-1, with 8 bases aligning to TRBD1. V dropped 4 bases and J dropped 11; count of bases not matched to a gene: 9. The CDR3 is 13 amino acids. CDR1 is MNHEY, CDR2 SMNVEV, per germline (reference sequence). The CDR3 spells CASSSTGEAEAFF. CDR3 DNA: TGTGCCAGCAGTTCGACAGGGGAAGCAGAGGCTTTCTTT.

V usage is TRBV25-1 and J usage is TRBJ2-1; the match to TRBD1 covers 9 bases. There are 15 residues in the CDR3. Losses at the gene ends were 4 bases for V and 6 bases for J; bases not matched to a gene: 7. Germline V gene lookup returns CDR1 MGHDK and CDR2 SYGVNS. CDR3 sequence reads: CASSARDRVFNEQFF. CDR3 DNA sequence: TGTGCCAGCAGTGCCCGGGACAGGGTTTTCAATGAGCAGTTCTTC.

This chain uses TRBV10-3 with TRBJ1-1; 8 bases agree with TRBD1. CDR3 length: 15 amino acids. Unmatched junction bases numbered 4, after V lost 0 bases and J lost 4 bases. Germline V gene lookup returns CDR1 ENHRY and CDR2 SYGVKD. For the CDR3, the DNA is TGTGCCATCAGTGAGTCGCAGGGGGCGCGCACTGAAGCTTTCTTT. Translated: CAISESQGARTEAFF.

As regards this clone: One base separates it from a far larger clone, so it is likely a read error. The chain combines TRBV5-5 with TRBJ2-6; D ambiguous. The CDR3 has 15 residues. From germline, CDR1 is SGHKS and CDR2 YYEKEE (reference sequence). Trimming took 4 bases from V and 4 from J, leaving 12 bases between them. As DNA, the CDR3 is TGTGCCAGCAGCCCTTTATATCCAGGGGCCAACGTCCTGACTTTC. The encoded protein is CASSPLYPGANVLTF.